This record concerns one TCR beta chain sequence. This entry comes from a study of graft-versus-host responses after intestinal transplantation. Overall study context: Every transplant recipient was induced with anti-thymocyte globulin, then maintained on tacrolimus and steroids for around 3 years.

Clones were sequenced by immunoSEQ multiplex PCR, and TCRdb holds only the in-frame ones, with some missing. The table records tens of thousands of clones, about 90% of them present only once. Specimen: PBMCs, collected around 320 days after intestinal transplant. This clonotype originated in a human patient who received an intestinal transplant, so some T cells may come from the graft donor.

This chain's CDR3 is CARSLVFSRRGFNYGYTF. CDR3 DNA sequence: TGTGCCAGAAGCTTGGTCTTTTCGAGGAGGGGTTTTAACTATGGCTACACCTTC. The chain carries TRBV5-3 and TRBJ1-2; possibly TRBD1 for D (5 bases). TRBV5-3 is an ORF, and what it does is uncertain. The CDR3 has 18 amino acids. The germline V and J ends were trimmed by 0 bases and 1 base, with 19 bases remaining between them.